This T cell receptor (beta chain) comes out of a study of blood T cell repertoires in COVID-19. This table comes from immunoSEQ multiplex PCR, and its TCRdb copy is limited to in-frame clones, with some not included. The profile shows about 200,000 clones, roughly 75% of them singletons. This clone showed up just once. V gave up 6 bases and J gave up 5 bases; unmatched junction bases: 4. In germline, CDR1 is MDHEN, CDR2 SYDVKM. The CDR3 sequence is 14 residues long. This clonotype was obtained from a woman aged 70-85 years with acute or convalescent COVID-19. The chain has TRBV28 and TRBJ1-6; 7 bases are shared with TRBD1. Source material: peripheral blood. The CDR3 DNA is TGTGCCAGCAGGATCGGGACAGATAATTCACCCCTCCACTTT. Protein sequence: CASRIGTDNSPLHF.